The 20 T cell receptor beta chains below all came from one sample that was sequenced in a study of CD8+CD57+ T cells in acquired aplastic anemia. Profiles of TCR beta VDJ and CDR3 were generated from a genomic DNA template. From the reads, TCRdb called clonotypes with MiXCR, one entry per CDR3 protein. This table has around 190,000 distinct CDR3 sequences, around 60% appearing once. Material for sequencing was sorted CD4+, CD8+, or CD8+CD57+ T cells (not recorded which) from PBMCs. These receptors were taken from a human donor in good health.

On this clonotype itself: Sequence at one end of the junction differs from germline and may be a read error. The rearrangement links TRBV19 to TRBJ1-3; D may be TRBD1 (6 bases). Germline values: CDR1 LNHDA, CDR2 SQIVND (reference sequence). The CDR3 runs 14 residues. CDR3 region: CANSVTGSGNTIYF. The CDR3 DNA follows: TGTGCCAATAGTGTGACAGGCTCTGGAAACACCATATATTTT.

This clonotype was seen many times. The gene calls are TRBV7-2 and TRBJ2-1; 7 bases are a match to TRBD2. The ends lost 11 bases at V and 7 bases at J; junction bases unmatched: 8. This CDR3 spans 12 amino acids. Germline V gene data show CDR1 as SGHTA and CDR2 as FQGNSA. CDR3 amino acids: CAWEGRANEQFF. The CDR3 DNA sequence: TGTGCCTGGGAGGGGCGGGCAAATGAGCAGTTCTTC.

The chain has TRBV14 and TRBJ2-2; 13 bases are a match to TRBD2. Germline-derived CDR1 and CDR2 are SGHDN and FVKESK. J gave up 3 bases and V 0 bases, and 13 bases lay outside the gene matches. This CDR3 contains 21 residues. As DNA, the CDR3 is TGTGCCAGCAGCCAAGAAGGGGGCTACGGACTAGCGGGGGCCGACACCGGGGAGCTGTTTTTT. It codes for CASSQEGGYGLAGADTGELFF.

This clonotype was counted ten times or more. V is TRBV5-5 and J is TRBJ2-7; 9 bases fit TRBD2. The CDR3 loop spans 14 amino acids. The germline gives CDR1 SGHKS, CDR2 YYEKEE (reference sequence). The V gene end was trimmed by 4 bases and the J gene end by 4 bases; junction bases not matched to a gene: 6. The CDR3 DNA reads TGTGCCAGCAGCCTCGGGGGACTAGCATACGAGCAGTACTTC. Its translation is CASSLGGLAYEQYF. Full variable domain (remainder filled in from reference TRBV5-5 and TRBJ2-7): DAGVTQSPTHLIKTRGQQVTLRCSPISGHKSVSWYQQVLGQGPQFIFQYYEKEERGRGNFPDRFSARQFPNYSSELNVNALLLGDSALYLCASSLGGLAYEQYFGPGTRLTVT.

The genes are TRBV19 and TRBJ1-5, with TRBD1 matching over 7 bases. Germline CDR1 and CDR2: LNHDA and SQIVND (reference sequence). The CDR3 has 17 amino acids. With 4 bases clipped from V and 6 bases from J, the junction kept 15 bases outside the gene matches. The CDR3 coding sequence is TGTGCCAGTAGTACCGGGACAGACGCTTACGGGGTTCAGCCCCAGCATTTT. This gives the protein CASSTGTDAYGVQPQHF. The whole variable domain, filled in from reference TRBV19 and TRBJ1-5, reads DGGITQSPKYLFRKEGQNVTLSCEQNLNHDAMYWYRQDPGQGLRLIYYSQIVNDFQKGDIAEGYSVSREKKESFPLTVTSAQKNPTAFYLCASSTGTDAYGVQPQHFGDGTRLSIL.

This clonotype showed up many times. This chain uses TRBV7-3 with TRBJ2-1, with TRBD2 matching over 12 bases. The V segment lost 2 bases and the J segment 7 bases; nucleotides outside the gene matches: 12. This CDR3 comprises 18 residues. CDR1 and CDR2 from the germline V gene are SGHTA and FQGTGA. Here the CDR3 DNA reads TGTGCCAGCAGCTTAGGGCTAGCGGGAGGGGGTCCTGAGAATGAGCAGTTCTTC. It translates to CASSLGLAGGGPENEQFF.

Many counts were recorded for this clonotype. The V gene is TRBV19, the J gene TRBJ2-7; perhaps TRBD1 as D (6 bases). The germline gives CDR1 LNHDA, CDR2 SQIVND (reference sequence). The CDR3 runs 13 residues. V shed 4 bases and J shed 3 bases, with 10 bases lying between them. The CDR3 region has the DNA TGTGCCAGTAGTAAACAGGGTATCTACGAGCAGTACTTC. It is translated as CASSKQGIYEQYF.

The V call is TRBV7-4, the J call TRBJ2-3; 14 positions match TRBD2. V gave up 6 bases and J gave up 4 bases; unmatched junction bases: 24. The CDR3 is 22 residues long. Looked up from germline, CDR1 is SGHVT and CDR2 is SQSDAQ. The CDR3 protein is CASRTNPSGTSGSLTEADTQYF. CDR3 coding DNA: TGTGCCAGCAGGACAAACCCGTCCGGGACTAGCGGGAGCCTAACTGAGGCAGATACGCAGTATTTT.

This rearrangement joins TRBV18 to TRBJ1-2; perhaps TRBD1 as D (5 bases). Per germline, CDR1 KGHSH and CDR2 LQKENI. The CDR3 length is 14 residues. Trimming left V 3 bases short and J 4 bases short, with 12 bases between. CDR3 loop: CASSPGDVLYGYTF. CDR3 sequence (DNA): TGTGCCAGCTCACCCGGGGACGTCCTCTATGGCTACACCTTC.

The chain joins TRBV2 to TRBJ2-3; 11 nucleotides agree with TRBD2. Germline V gene data show CDR1 as SNHLY and CDR2 as FYNNEI. V shed 6 bases and J 3 bases; nucleotides not matched to a gene: 8. This CDR3 comprises 16 residues. The CDR3, as DNA: TGTGCCAGCAGCTATAGTAGCGGGGGGGAGACAGATACGCAGTATTTT. As protein: CASSYSSGGETDTQYF.

The chain is built from TRBV2 and TRBJ1-4; D might be TRBD1 (5 bases). The germline CDR1 and CDR2 sequences are SNHLY and FYNNEI. The length of the CDR3 is 15 residues. Trimming shortened V by 1 base and J by 2 bases, and 8 bases separated the two germline ends. Here the CDR3 DNA reads TGTGCCAGCAGTGAAGAATGGGGGACTAATGAAAAACTGTTTTTT. It codes for CASSEEWGTNEKLFF.

In its sample, this clonotype was seen many times. The chain combines TRBV13 with TRBJ2-2; no definite D call. Trimming removed 4 bases at V and 5 bases at J, with 8 bases between. The CDR3 extends over 13 amino acids. The germline V gene encodes CDR1 PRHDT and CDR2 FYEKMQ (reference sequence). The CDR3 here is CASSSSWTGELFF. The CDR3 region has the DNA TGTGCCAGCAGCTCGAGTTGGACCGGGGAGCTGTTTTTT.

V usage is TRBV29-1 and J usage is TRBJ2-7; TRBD1 or TRBD2 may be the D gene (9 bases each). CDR1 and CDR2 from the germline V gene are SQVTM and ANQGSEA. There are 21 residues in the CDR3. Trimming removed 1 base at V and 5 bases at J, with 36 bases between. The CDR3 DNA follows: TGCAGCGTTGAAGGGCTAAGGGGTCAGACTAGCGGAGGACAGGGGCAAGACGAGCAGTACTTC. It specifies CSVEGLRGQTSGGQGQDEQYF.

The genes are TRBV20-1 and TRBJ2-7, with 8 nucleotides matching TRBD2. CDR1 and CDR2 from the germline V gene are DFQATT and SNEGSKA (reference sequence). The length of the CDR3 is 13 residues. The J segment lost 0 bases and the V segment lost 4 bases, leaving 2 bases of the junction unmatched. The CDR3 spells CSAKRESSYEQYF. The CDR3 DNA reads as TGCAGTGCTAAGCGGGAGAGCTCCTACGAGCAGTACTTC.

At least ten counts were recorded for this clonotype. The chain has TRBV6-2 or TRBV6-3 and TRBJ2-3, with 16 bases identical to TRBD2. The trim removed 6 bases at V and 5 bases at J, leaving 8 bases unmatched. Germline V gene lookup returns CDR1 MNHEY and CDR2 SVGEGT. The CDR3 contains 17 residues. CDR3 DNA: TGTGCCAGCAGCTTGGGACTAGCGGGAGGGCCCGGAGATACGCAGTATTTT. Translating it yields CASSLGLAGGPGDTQYF.

This clonotype was counted ten times or more. V usage is TRBV6-5 and J usage is TRBJ2-7; tentatively, D is TRBD1 or TRBD2 (5 bases each). Germline lookup yields CDR1 MNHEY and CDR2 SVGAGI. The CDR3 extends over 14 amino acids. Trimming pared 4 bases from V and 0 bases from J, leaving 10 bases between. Here the CDR3 reads CASSWGLSSYEQYF. The CDR3 DNA reads TGTGCCAGCAGTTGGGGGTTAAGCTCCTACGAGCAGTACTTC.

This chain uses TRBV24-1 with TRBJ2-1; D could derive from TRBD1 or TRBD2 (5 bases each). This CDR3 is built from 12 residues. Trimming took 10 bases from V and 8 from J, leaving 14 bases between them. CDR1 and CDR2 (germline): KGHDR, SFDVKD. DNA for the CDR3: TGTGCCACAAGGGACCGTGGGGATGAGCAGTTCTTC. This gives the protein CATRDRGDEQFF.

Points on this clonotype: Given the absence of the conserved phenylalanine or tryptophan at the CDR3 end, a read error is likely. The J gene is TRBJ1-6, the V gene TRBV19; D not resolved. Per germline, CDR1 LNHDA and CDR2 SQIVND (reference sequence). The CDR3 extends over 14 amino acids. Deletions cut 0 bases from V and 8 bases from J, with 8 bases between. CDR3 amino acids: CASSIDRGYSPLHS. CDR3 coding DNA: TGTGCCAGTAGTATAGACCGGGGTTATTCACCCCTCCACTCT.

The rearrangement joins TRBV12-3 or TRBV12-4 to TRBJ2-7, with D unclear. V was trimmed by 8 bases and J by 2 bases, leaving 13 bases between them. This CDR3 has 13 amino acids. The CDR3 loop reads CASRAGTTYEQYF. The DNA for the CDR3 is TGTGCCAGCCGCGCCGGCACCACCTACGAGCAGTACTTC.

Many counts were recorded for this clonotype. As DNA, the CDR3 is TGCGCCAGCAGCCTGACGAGAACCTACGAGCAGTACTTC. It translates to CASSLTRTYEQYF. The chain is built from TRBV4-1 and TRBJ2-7; D is uncertain. This CDR3 has 13 residues. V was cut by 4 bases and J by 2 bases, with 9 bases left in between. The germline gives CDR1 MGHRA, CDR2 YSYEKL.